The clone carrying this TCR beta chain was counted only a few times. As yet, its antigen is unknown. This sample was included in a study of early T cells in non-severe SARS-CoV-2 infection. Background on the study: Unsorted whole blood bulk RNA was sequenced, with unpaired chains. Study observations and caveats: VDJdb-based matching was biased toward anti-spike CD8 responses and missed private and CD4 specificities.

Attachment of unique molecular identifiers was made to individual cDNA molecules. TCRdb ran MiXCR on the 5' RACE reads and lists one entry per CDR3 protein. Of roughly 28,000 distinct CDR3 sequences listed, around 5.3% are singletons. The sample taken for sequencing was whole blood. This receptor was taken from an adult who was a healthcare worker with PCR-confirmed SARS-CoV-2 infection or an uninfected control (not recorded which).

CDR3 sequence: CAWSDQSTYGYTF. The CDR3 coding sequence is TGTGCCTGGAGTGACCAGAGTACTTATGGCTACACCTTC. This chain links TRBV30 with TRBJ1-2; unclear D gene. Trimming pared 1 base from V and 5 bases from J, leaving 11 bases between. Per germline, CDR1 GTSNPN and CDR2 SVGIG (reference sequence). The CDR3 sequence is 13 residues long.